A selection of T cell receptor beta chains follows, all from one sample in a study of blood T cells in healthy people across ages. One entry per CDR3 protein, called by TCRdb with MiXCR from the 5' RACE reads. The sample has hundreds of thousands of distinct CDR3 sequences; under 65% are singletons. Sequencing was performed on blood. These TCRs come from a man in his sixties in good health. The CDR3 runs from the conserved cysteine through the conserved F or W. D genes are given only for firm matches. A clone size is listed for some rows: how often the clone was seen (once, few, many), or a class if it is expanded.

TRBJ1-2 | TRBV15 | NA | NA | CATNRGLGGYGYTF | TGTGCCACGAATCGGGGCTTGGGGGGCTATGGCTACACCTTC
TRBJ1-1 | TRBV28 | NA | NA | CASTPRQMNTEAFF | TGTGCCAGCACCCCGAGACAGATGAACACTGAAGCTTTCTTT
TRBJ2-1 | TRBV5-1 | TRBD1 | few | CASSIGGQGAGEQFF | TGCGCCAGCAGCATTGGGGGACAGGGGGCGGGTGAGCAGTTCTTC
TRBJ2-1 | TRBV5-1 | NA | NA | CASSLEAGGWNEQFF | TGCGCCAGCAGCTTGGAAGCGGGTGGGTGGAATGAGCAGTTCTTC
TRBJ1-1 | TRBV5-1 | TRBD1 | NA | CASSWGDRIMNTEAFF | TGCGCCAGCAGCTGGGGGGACAGAATCATGAACACTGAAGCTTTCTTT
TRBJ2-5 | TRBV10-3 | NA | NA | CAISGPAQETQYF | TGTGCCATCAGTGGTCCAGCCCAAGAGACCCAGTACTTC
TRBJ2-5 | TRBV29-1 | TRBD1 | once | CSVTRTGGETQYF | TGCAGCGTCACCCGGACAGGGGGAGAGACCCAGTACTTC
TRBJ2-5 | TRBV5-1 | TRBD2 | NA | CTSSNLAGGQETQYF | TGCACCAGCAGCAACCTAGCGGGGGGGCAAGAGACCCAGTACTTC
TRBJ2-2 | TRBV27 | NA | NA | CASSLAGFRRGELFF | TGTGCCAGCAGTTTAGCGGGGTTTAGACGCGGGGAGCTGTTTTTT
TRBJ2-5 | TRBV5-1 | TRBD1 | NA | CASTLGKGAAETQYF | TGCGCCAGCACCCTTGGGAAGGGGGCCGCGGAGACCCAGTACTTC
TRBJ1-3 | TRBV7-9 | NA | once | CASSNIPWTETGNTIYF | TGTGCCAGCAGCAATATACCCTGGACAGAGACTGGAAACACCATATATTTT
TRBJ2-5 | TRBV11-2 | TRBD2 | NA | CASSSMTGTSRETQYF | TGTGCCAGCAGCTCAATGACCGGGACTAGCAGGGAGACCCAGTACTTC
TRBJ2-3 | TRBV21-1 | NA | NA | CASSPWSNTDTQYF | TGTGCCAGCAGCCCTTGGAGCAACACAGATACGCAGTATTTT
TRBJ2-5 | TRBV24-1 | TRBD2 | NA | CATSASTGRGEETQYF | TGTGCCACCAGTGCCAGCACGGGGCGGGGGGAAGAGACCCAGTACTTC
TRBJ1-6 | TRBV20-1 | TRBD1 | NA | CSARSGQARGPLHF | TGCAGTGCTAGATCCGGACAGGCCAGAGGGCCCCTCCACTTT
TRBJ2-5 | TRBV28 | NA | NA | CGSSFGGAYQETQYF | TGTGGCAGCAGTTTTGGCGGGGCGTACCAAGAGACCCAGTACTTC
TRBJ2-1 | TRBV9 | TRBD2 | NA | CASSPEMGGGGNEQFF | TGTGCCAGCAGTCCCGAAATGGGCGGGGGGGGAAATGAGCAGTTCTTC
TRBJ1-1 | TRBV5-1 | NA | once | CASSIGTAGQGTEAFF | TGCGCCAGCAGCATAGGGACGGCCGGGCAAGGCACTGAAGCTTTCTTT
TRBJ2-5 | TRBV4-2 | TRBD2 | few | CASSPHEVAGRWQETQYF | TGTGCCAGCAGCCCACATGAGGTAGCGGGAAGGTGGCAAGAGACCCAGTACTTC
TRBJ2-1 | TRBV5-1 | TRBD1 | NA | CASSLGTGKDYNEQFF | TGCGCCAGCAGCTTAGGGACAGGGAAGGACTACAATGAGCAGTTCTTC
TRBJ2-7 | TRBV29-1 | TRBD1 | NA | CSVGQGDYEQYF | TGCAGCGTGGGACAGGGGGACTACGAGCAGTACTTC
TRBJ1-5 | TRBV20-1 | NA | once | CSARWQGPNQPQHF | TGCAGTGCTAGATGGCAGGGGCCGAATCAGCCCCAGCATTTT